This T cell receptor (beta chain) was identified during a study of blood T cell repertoires in COVID-19. Study context: Italy, Spain and the United States were the sources of the convalescent and acute COVID-19 samples.

Per the original methods: Reference gene primer amplification in the assay estimated nucleated cell counts. Using immunoSEQ multiplex PCR, the repertoire was profiled, and TCRdb retains in-frame clones only, with some absent. That table is the source of V, J and clone size, and D and trimming were worked out from the DNA. The table shows fewer than 200,000 clones, with 84% occurring only once. Individuals drawn from around 25 US areas were about 18 to 100 years old. Participants' reported clinical history set cohort assignment. This clone was counted a single time. V gave up 4 bases and J gave up 5 bases; unmatched junction bases: 10. CDR3 size: 15 residues. Germline V lookup: CDR1 LNHDA, CDR2 SQIVND (reference sequence).

The rearrangement links TRBV19 to TRBJ1-1; 7 nucleotides align to TRBD1. The sequence was collected from a young woman who had been exposed to COVID-19. The sample consisted of PBMCs or T cells enriched from blood (not recorded which). CDR3 amino acids: CASSTSGQSATEAFF. CDR3 DNA: TGTGCCAGTAGTACTTCGGGACAGTCGGCGACTGAAGCTTTCTTT.